One and the same sample provided the 7 T cell receptor beta chains below, sequenced in a study of T cell clonotyping in hematopoietic cell transplantation. Clones were sequenced by immunoSEQ multiplex PCR, and TCRdb holds only the in-frame ones, with some missing. The repertoire holds roughly 9,800 clones, with over 75% as singletons. Sample time point: recipient sample about 28 days before transplant, after cytoreduction. Material: peripheral blood mononuclear cells, obtained before stem cell transplant. The receptor source for this set is a woman aged 45-60 years with chronic myeloid leukemia. Some clones in this sample may be carry-over from other donors' samples.

CDR3 protein: CASSSQQGQPQHF. The CDR3, as DNA: TGTGCCAGCAGCTCACAACAGGGACAGCCCCAGCATTTT. V and J are TRBV11-2 and TRBJ1-5; a weak D match, TRBD1 (6 bases). V was pared by 4 bases and J by 7 bases, with 11 bases between. Germline loops: CDR1 SGHAT, CDR2 FQNNGV. The CDR3 consists of 13 residues.

This chain links TRBV7-2 with TRBJ2-7; D might be TRBD2 (6 bases). Germline loops: CDR1 SGHTA, CDR2 FQGNSA. V lost 8 bases and J 7 bases, leaving 18 bases between the germline ends. The CDR3 extends over 13 amino acids. For the CDR3, the DNA is TGTGCCAGCGGTTGGGACTCCCTCGCTGAGCAGTACTTC. Residues: CASGWDSLAEQYF.

V is TRBV29-1 and J is TRBJ1-4, with 7 positions matching TRBD1. Germline V CDR1 and CDR2: SQVTM, ANQGSEA. The V and J ends lost 5 bases and 3 bases, in that order; junction bases with no gene match: 6. This CDR3 region has 14 residues. The CDR3, as DNA: TGCAGCGTTATAACGACAGGGTCTAATGAAAAACTGTTTTTT. Its protein product is CSVITTGSNEKLFF. The whole variable domain, remainder taken from reference TRBV29-1 and TRBJ1-4, is SAVISQKPSRDICQRGTSLTIQCQVDSQVTMMFWYRQQPGQSLTLIATANQGSEATYESGFVIDKFPISRPNLTFSTLTVSNMSPEDSSIYLCSVITTGSNEKLFFGSGTQLSVL.

This chain joins TRBV19 and TRBJ1-4; D unresolved. Germline V gene sequence: CDR1 LNHDA, CDR2 SQIVND (reference sequence). The V end was cut by 5 bases, the J end by 5 bases, with 6 bases between. The CDR3 is made up of 12 amino acids. This chain's CDR3 is CASSRRNEKLFF. Here the CDR3 DNA reads TGTGCCAGTAGTCGACGGAATGAAAAACTGTTTTTT.

This clone was observed once. This chain links TRBV5-1 with TRBJ1-3; D is possibly TRBD1 (5 bases). The CDR3 sequence is 16 residues long. V was shortened by 4 bases and J by 0 bases, with 14 bases between the two germline ends. Germline CDR1 reads SGHRS; CDR2 reads YFSETQ. The CDR3 loop reads CASSLESQGSGNTIYF. CDR3 in DNA: TGCGCCAGCAGCCTAGAATCCCAGGGCTCTGGAAACACCATATATTTT.

The V call is TRBV6-5, the J call TRBJ2-7; 10 bases agree with TRBD1. The CDR3 runs to 14 residues. Germline trimming cut 6 bases from V and 7 bases from J; bases unmatched to any gene: 9. Germline CDR1 and CDR2: MNHEY and SVGAGI. The CDR3 region is CASSGDRGRGEQYF. CDR3 DNA sequence: TGTGCCAGCAGCGGGGACAGGGGCCGGGGGGAGCAGTACTTC.

The V call is TRBV6-4, the J call TRBJ2-7, with D possibly matching TRBD1 (6 bases). Trimming took off 3 bases at V and 0 bases at J, with 18 bases between the two ends. This CDR3 has 17 residues. Germline lookup yields CDR1 MRHNA and CDR2 SNTAGT. The CDR3 DNA is TGTGCCAGCAGTGAAGGCTCCCGGGACAAAGACTCCTACGAGCAGTACTTC. Amino acids: CASSEGSRDKDSYEQYF.